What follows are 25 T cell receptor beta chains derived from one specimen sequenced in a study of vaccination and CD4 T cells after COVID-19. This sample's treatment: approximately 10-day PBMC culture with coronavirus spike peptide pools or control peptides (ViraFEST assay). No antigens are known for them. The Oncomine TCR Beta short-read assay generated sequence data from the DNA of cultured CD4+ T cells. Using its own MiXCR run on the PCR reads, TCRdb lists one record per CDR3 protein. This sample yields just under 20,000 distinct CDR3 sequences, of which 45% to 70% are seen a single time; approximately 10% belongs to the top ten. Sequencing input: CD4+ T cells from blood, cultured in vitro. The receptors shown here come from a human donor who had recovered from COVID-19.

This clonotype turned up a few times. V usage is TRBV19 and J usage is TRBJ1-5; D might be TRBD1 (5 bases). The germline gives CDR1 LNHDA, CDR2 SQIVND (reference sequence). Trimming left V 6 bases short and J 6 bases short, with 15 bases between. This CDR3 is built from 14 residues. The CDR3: CASSPQGGSQPQHF. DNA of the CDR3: TGTGCCAGTAGCCCCCAGGGAGGGAGTCAGCCCCAGCATTTT.

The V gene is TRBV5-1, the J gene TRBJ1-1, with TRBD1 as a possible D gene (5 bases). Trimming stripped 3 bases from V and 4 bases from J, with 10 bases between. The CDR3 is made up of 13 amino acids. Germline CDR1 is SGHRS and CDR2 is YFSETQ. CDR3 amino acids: CASSSSRVTEAFF. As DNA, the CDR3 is TGCGCCAGCAGCTCCTCCAGGGTCACTGAAGCTTTCTTT.

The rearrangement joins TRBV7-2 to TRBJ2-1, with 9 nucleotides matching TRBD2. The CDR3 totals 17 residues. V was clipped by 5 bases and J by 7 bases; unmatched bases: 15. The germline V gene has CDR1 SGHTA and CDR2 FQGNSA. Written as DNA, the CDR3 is TGTGCCAGCAGCGATCGACGGGGCGGGGGGGCCCTGAATGAGCAGTTCTTC. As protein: CASSDRRGGGALNEQFF. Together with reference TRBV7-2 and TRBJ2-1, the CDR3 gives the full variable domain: GAGVSQSPSNKVTEKGKDVELRCDPISGHTALYWYRQSLGQGLEFLIYFQGNSAPDKSGLPSDRFSAERTGGSVSTLTIQRTQQEDSAVYLCASSDRRGGGALNEQFFGPGTRLTVL.

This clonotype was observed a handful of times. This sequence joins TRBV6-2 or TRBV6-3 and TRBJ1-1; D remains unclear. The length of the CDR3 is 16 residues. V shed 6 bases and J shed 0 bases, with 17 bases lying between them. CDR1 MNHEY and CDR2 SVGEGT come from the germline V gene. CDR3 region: CASSRIPDGMNTEAFF. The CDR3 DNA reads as TGTGCCAGCAGCAGAATCCCCGACGGGATGAACACTGAAGCTTTCTTT.

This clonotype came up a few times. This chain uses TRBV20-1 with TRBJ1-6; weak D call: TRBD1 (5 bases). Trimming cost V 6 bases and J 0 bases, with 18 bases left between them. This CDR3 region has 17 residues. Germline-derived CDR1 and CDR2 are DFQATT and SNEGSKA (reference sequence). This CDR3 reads CSAAGTGQSSYNSPLHF. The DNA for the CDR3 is TGCAGTGCAGCGGGGACGGGGCAGAGCTCCTATAATTCACCCCTCCACTTT.

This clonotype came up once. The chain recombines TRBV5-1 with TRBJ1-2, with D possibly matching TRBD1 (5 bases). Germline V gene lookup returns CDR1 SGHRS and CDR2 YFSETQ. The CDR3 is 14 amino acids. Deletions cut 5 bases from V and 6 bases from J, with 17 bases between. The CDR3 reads CASRPQEGRDGYTF. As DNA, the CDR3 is TGCGCCAGCAGACCCCAGGAGGGGCGGGATGGCTACACCTTC.

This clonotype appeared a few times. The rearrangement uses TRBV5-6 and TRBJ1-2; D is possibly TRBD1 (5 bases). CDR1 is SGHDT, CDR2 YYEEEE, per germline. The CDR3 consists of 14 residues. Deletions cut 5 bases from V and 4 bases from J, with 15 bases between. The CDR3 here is CASRARDRSYGYTF. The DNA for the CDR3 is TGTGCCAGCAGAGCCCGGGACCGCAGCTATGGCTACACCTTC.

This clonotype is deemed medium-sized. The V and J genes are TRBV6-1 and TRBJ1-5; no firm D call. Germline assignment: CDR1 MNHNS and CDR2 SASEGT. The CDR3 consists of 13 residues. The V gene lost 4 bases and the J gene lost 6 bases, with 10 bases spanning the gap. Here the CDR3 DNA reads TGTGCCAGCAGTGGCACGGAGTTTCAGCCCCAGCATTTT. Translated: CASSGTEFQPQHF.

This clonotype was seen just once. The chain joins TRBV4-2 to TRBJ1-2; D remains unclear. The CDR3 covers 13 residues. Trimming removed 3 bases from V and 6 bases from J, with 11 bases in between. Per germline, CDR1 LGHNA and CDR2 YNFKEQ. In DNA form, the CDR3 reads TGTGCCAGCAGCCAGGTCGGGAACGATGGCTACACCTTC. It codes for CASSQVGNDGYTF.

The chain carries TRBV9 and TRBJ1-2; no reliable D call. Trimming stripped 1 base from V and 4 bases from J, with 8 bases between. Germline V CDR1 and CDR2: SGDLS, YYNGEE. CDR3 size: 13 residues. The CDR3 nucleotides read TGTGCCAGCAGCGTAAATTCGGGCTATGGCTACACCTTC. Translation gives CASSVNSGYGYTF.

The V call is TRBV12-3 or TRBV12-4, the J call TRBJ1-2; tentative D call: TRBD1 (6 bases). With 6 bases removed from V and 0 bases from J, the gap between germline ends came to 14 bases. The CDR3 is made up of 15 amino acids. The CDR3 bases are TGTGCCAGCAGACCCACAGGGACCGCTAACTATGGCTACACCTTC. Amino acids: CASRPTGTANYGYTF.

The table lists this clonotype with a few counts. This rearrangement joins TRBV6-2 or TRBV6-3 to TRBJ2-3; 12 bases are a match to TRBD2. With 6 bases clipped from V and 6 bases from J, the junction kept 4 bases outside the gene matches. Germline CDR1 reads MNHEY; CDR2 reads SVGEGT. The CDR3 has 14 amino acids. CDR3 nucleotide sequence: TGTGCCAGCAGGAGACTAGCGGGGGCCGATACGCAGTATTTT. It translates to CASRRLAGADTQYF.

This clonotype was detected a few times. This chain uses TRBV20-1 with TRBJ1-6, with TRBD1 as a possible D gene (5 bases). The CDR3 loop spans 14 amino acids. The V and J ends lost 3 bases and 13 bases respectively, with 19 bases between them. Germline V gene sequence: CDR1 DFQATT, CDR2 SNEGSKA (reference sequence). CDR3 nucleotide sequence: TGCAGTGCTAGCCCCCCGGCAGGGAGGCCTCCCCTCCACTTT. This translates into CSASPPAGRPPLHF.

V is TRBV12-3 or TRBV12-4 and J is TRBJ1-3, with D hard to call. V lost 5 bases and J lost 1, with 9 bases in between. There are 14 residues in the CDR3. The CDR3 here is CASSIRESGNTIYF. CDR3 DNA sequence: TGTGCCAGCAGTATACGGGAATCTGGAAACACCATATATTTT.

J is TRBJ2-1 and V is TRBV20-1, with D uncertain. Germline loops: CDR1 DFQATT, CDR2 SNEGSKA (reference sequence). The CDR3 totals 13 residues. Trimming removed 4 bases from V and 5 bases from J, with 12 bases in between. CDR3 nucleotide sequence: TGCAGTGCTATTTCCGGAGTGAACAATGAGCAGTTCTTC. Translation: CSAISGVNNEQFF.

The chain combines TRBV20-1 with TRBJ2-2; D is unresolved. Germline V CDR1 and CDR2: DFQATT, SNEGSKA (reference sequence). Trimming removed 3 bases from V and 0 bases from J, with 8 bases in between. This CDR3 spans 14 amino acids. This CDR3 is CSASLNPNTGELFF. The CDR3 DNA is TGCAGTGCTAGCCTCAACCCGAACACCGGGGAGCTGTTTTTT.

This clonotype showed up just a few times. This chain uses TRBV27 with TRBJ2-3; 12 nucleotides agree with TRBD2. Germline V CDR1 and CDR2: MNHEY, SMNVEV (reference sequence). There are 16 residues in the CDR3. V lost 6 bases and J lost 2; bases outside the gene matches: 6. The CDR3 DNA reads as TGTGCCAGCAGGCCTACTAGCGGGAGGTCCACAGATACGCAGTATTTT. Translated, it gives CASRPTSGRSTDTQYF.

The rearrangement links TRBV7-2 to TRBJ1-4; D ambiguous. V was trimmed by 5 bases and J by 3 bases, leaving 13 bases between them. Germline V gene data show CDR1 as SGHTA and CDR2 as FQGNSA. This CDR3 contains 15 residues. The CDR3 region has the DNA TGTGCCAGCAGCCAAAGCGCCTTAGCTAATGAAAAACTGTTTTTT. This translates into CASSQSALANEKLFF.

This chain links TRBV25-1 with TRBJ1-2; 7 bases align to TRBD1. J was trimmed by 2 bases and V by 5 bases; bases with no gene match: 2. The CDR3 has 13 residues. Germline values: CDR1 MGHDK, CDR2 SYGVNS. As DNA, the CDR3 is TGTGCCAGCAGTTTCAGGGGGAACTATGGCTACACCTTC. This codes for CASSFRGNYGYTF.

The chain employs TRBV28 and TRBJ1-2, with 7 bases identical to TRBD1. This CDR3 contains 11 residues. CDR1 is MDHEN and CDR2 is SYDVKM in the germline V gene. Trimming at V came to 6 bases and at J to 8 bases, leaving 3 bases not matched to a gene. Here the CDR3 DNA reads TGTGCCAGCAGCAACAGGGGCGGCTACACCTTC. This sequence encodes CASSNRGGYTF.

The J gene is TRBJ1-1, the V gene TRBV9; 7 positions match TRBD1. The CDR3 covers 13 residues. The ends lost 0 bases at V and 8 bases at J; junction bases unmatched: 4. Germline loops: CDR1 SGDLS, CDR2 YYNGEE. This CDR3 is CASSVVPGQEAFF. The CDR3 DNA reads TGTGCCAGCAGCGTAGTACCGGGACAGGAAGCTTTCTTT.

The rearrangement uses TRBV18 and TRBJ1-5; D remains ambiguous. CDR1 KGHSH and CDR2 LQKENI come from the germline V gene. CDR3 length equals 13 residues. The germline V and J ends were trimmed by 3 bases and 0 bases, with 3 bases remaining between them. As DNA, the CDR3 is TGTGCCAGCTCACCGAGTAGCAATCAGCCCCAGCATTTT. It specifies CASSPSSNQPQHF.

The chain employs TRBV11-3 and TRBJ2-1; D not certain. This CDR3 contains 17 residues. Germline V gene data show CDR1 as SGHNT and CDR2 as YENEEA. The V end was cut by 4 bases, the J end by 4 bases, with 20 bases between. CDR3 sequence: CASSSSWDYSQYNEQFF. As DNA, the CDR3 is TGTGCCAGCAGCTCCAGTTGGGATTATTCCCAATACAATGAGCAGTTCTTC.

The CDR3 region is CASSANSGDYNEQFF. In DNA, the CDR3 is TGCGCCAGCAGCGCAAATAGCGGGGATTACAATGAGCAGTTCTTC. The rearrangement joins TRBV5-1 to TRBJ2-1; 8 bases line up with TRBD2. The germline gives CDR1 SGHRS, CDR2 YFSETQ. Trimming removed 4 bases from V and 4 bases from J; junction bases left unmatched: 7. The CDR3 has 15 amino acids.

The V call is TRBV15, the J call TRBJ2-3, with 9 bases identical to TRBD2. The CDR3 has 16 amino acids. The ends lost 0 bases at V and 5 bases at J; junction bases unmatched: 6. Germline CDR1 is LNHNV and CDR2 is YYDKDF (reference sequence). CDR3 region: CATSRDRGSGGDTQYF. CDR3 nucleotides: TGTGCCACCAGCAGAGATCGAGGTAGCGGGGGAGATACGCAGTATTTT.